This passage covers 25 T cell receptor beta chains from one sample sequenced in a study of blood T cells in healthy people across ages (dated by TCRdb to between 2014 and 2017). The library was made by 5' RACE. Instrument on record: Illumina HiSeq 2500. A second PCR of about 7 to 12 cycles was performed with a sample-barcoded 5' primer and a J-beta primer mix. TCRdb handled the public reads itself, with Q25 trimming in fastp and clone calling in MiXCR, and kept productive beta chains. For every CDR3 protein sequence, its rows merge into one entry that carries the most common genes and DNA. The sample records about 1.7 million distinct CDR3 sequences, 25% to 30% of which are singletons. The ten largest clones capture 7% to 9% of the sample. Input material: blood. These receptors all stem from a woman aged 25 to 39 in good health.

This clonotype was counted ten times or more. The CDR3 nucleotides are TGTGCCAGCAGTCCTAGCGGGGGGTACCAAGAGACCCAGTACTTC. Protein sequence: CASSPSGGYQETQYF. The rearrangement uses TRBV7-2 and TRBJ2-5, with TRBD2 matching 11 bases. Germline V gene sequence: CDR1 SGHTA, CDR2 FQGNSA. After removal of 6 bases from V and 0 bases from J, the junction contained 3 bases not matched to a gene. The CDR3 extends over 15 amino acids.

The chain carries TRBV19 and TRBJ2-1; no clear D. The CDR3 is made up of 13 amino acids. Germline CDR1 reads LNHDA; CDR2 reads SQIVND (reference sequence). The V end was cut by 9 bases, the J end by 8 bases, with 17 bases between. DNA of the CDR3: TGTGCCAGCAGGACGGTTTTACGCGATGAGCAGTTCTTC. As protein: CASRTVLRDEQFF. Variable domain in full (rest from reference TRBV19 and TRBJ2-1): DGGITQSPKYLFRKEGQNVTLSCEQNLNHDAMYWYRQDPGQGLRLIYYSQIVNDFQKGDIAEGYSVSREKKESFPLTVTSAQKNPTAFYLCASRTVLRDEQFFGPGTRLTVL.

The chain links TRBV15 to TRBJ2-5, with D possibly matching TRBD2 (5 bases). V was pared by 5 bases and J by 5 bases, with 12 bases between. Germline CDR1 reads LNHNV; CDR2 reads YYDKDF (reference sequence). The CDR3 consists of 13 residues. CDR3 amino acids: CATSESGTETQYF. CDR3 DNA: TGTGCCACCAGCGAAAGCGGTACGGAGACCCAGTACTTC.

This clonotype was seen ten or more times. This chain's CDR3 is CSVEDPSGTDTQYF. In DNA form, the CDR3 reads TGCAGCGTTGAAGATCCTTCCGGCACAGATACGCAGTATTTT. The genes are TRBV29-1 and TRBJ2-3; D unclear. V was trimmed by 0 bases and J by 1 base, leaving 8 bases between them. CDR1 SQVTM and CDR2 ANQGSEA come from the germline V gene. The CDR3 runs to 14 residues.

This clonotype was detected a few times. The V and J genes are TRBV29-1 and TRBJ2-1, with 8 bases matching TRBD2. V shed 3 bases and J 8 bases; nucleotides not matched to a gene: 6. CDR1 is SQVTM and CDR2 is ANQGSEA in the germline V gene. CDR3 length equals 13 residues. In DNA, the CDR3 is TGCAGCGTTGATAAGCGGGAGACATATGAGCAGTTCTTC. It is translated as CSVDKRETYEQFF.

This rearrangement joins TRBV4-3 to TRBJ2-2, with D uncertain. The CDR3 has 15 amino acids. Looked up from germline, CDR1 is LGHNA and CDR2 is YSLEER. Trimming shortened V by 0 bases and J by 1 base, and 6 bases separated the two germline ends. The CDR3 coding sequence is TGCGCCAGCAGCCAAGAATGGCGGAACACCGGGGAGCTGTTTTTT. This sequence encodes CASSQEWRNTGELFF.

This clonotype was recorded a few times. The CDR3 bases are TGTGCCAGCAGCTCCCCGGACAGGACGGATACGCAGTATTTT. Amino acids: CASSSPDRTDTQYF. The chain is built from TRBV5-4 and TRBJ2-3; 7 bases agree with TRBD1. V shed 3 bases and J 6 bases; nucleotides not matched to a gene: 7. Germline-derived CDR1 and CDR2 are SGHNT and YYREEE (reference sequence). The CDR3 has 14 residues.

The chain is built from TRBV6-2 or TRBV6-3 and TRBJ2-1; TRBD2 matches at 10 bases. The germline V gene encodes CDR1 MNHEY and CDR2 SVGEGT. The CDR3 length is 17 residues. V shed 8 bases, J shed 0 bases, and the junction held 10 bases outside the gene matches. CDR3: CASHSGRAFGSYNEQFF. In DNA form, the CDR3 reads TGTGCCAGCCACAGCGGGAGGGCTTTCGGCTCCTACAATGAGCAGTTCTTC.

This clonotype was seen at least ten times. As DNA, the CDR3 is TGTGCCAGCAATCCAGCGGGACAAGGACGAGTCAATGAGCAGTTCTTC. It encodes CASNPAGQGRVNEQFF. The chain couples TRBV6-5 to TRBJ2-1, with a possible D match to TRBD2 (7 bases). Germline assignment: CDR1 MNHEY and CDR2 SVGAGI. The V gene lost 7 bases and the J gene lost 6 bases, with 22 bases spanning the gap. This CDR3 comprises 16 residues.

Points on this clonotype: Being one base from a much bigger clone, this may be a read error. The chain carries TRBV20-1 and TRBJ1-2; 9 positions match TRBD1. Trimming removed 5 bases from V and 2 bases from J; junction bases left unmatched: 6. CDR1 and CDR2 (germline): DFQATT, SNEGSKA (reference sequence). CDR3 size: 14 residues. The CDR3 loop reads CSALCGTGNYGYTF. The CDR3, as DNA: TGCAGTGCTCTTTGTGGGACAGGGAACTATGGCTACACCTTC.

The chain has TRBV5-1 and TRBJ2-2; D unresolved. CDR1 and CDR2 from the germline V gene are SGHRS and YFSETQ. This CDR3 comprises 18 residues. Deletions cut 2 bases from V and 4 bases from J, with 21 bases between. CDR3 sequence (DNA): TGCGCCAGCAGCTTTAGACCAGCCCAGGACCAACTCACCGGGGAGCTGTTTTTT. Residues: CASSFRPAQDQLTGELFF.

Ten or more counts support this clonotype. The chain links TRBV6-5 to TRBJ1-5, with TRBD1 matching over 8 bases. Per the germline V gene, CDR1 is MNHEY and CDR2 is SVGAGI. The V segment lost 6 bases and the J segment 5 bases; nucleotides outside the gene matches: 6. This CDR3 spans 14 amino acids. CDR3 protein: CASSPDRGHQPQHF. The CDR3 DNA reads TGTGCCAGCAGCCCTGACAGGGGACATCAGCCCCAGCATTTT.

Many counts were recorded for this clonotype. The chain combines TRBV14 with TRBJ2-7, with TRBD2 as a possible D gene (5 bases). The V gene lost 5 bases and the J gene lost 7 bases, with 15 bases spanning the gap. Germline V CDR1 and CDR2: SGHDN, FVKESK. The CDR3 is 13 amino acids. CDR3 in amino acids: CASSSIVSGEQYF. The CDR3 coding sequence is TGTGCCAGCAGCTCCATTGTCTCGGGAGAGCAGTACTTC.

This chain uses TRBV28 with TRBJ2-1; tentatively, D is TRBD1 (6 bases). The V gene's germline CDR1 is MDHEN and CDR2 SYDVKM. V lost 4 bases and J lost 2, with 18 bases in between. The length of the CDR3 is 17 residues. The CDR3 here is CASSSSQGSRAYNEQFF. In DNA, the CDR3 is TGTGCCAGCAGTTCGTCACAGGGAAGCAGGGCCTACAATGAGCAGTTCTTC.

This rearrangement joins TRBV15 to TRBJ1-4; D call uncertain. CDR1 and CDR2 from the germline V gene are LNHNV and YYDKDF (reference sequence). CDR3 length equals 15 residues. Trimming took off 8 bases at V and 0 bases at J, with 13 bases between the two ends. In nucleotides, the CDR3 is TGTGCCACCCGCCCTGGCACCTCAACTAATGAAAAACTGTTTTTT. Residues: CATRPGTSTNEKLFF. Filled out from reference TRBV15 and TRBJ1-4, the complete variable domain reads DAMVIQNPRYQVTQFGKPVTLSCSQTLNHNVMYWYQQKSSQAPKLLFHYYDKDFNNEADTPDNFQSRRPNTSFCFLDIRSPGLGDTAMYLCATRPGTSTNEKLFFGSGTQLSVL.

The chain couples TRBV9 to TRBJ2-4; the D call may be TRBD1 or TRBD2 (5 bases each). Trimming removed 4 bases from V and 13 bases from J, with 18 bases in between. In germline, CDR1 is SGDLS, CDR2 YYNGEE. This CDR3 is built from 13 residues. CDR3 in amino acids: CASSSWDPRRQYF. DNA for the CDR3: TGTGCCAGCAGCTCCTGGGACCCCCGGCGGCAGTACTTC.

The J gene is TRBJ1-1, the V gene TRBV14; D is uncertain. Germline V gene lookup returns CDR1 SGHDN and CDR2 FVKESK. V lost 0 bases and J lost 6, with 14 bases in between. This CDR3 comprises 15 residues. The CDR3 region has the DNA TGTGCCAGCAGCCAAGAAGTCCGGGGTTCGGCTGAAGCTTTCTTT. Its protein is CASSQEVRGSAEAFF.

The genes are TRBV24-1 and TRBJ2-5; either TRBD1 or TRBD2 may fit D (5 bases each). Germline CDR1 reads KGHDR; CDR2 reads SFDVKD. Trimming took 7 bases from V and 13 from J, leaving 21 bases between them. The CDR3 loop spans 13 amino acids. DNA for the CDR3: TGTGCCACCAGAAGTCGGGCTAGGGGAGAGCGGTACTTC. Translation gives CATRSRARGERYF.

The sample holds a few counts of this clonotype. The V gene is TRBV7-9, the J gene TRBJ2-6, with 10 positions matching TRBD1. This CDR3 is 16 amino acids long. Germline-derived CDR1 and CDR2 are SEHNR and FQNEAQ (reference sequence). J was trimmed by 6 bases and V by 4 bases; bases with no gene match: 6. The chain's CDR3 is CASSSPDRGQANVLTF. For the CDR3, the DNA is TGTGCCAGCAGCTCTCCCGACAGGGGGCAGGCCAACGTCCTGACTTTC.

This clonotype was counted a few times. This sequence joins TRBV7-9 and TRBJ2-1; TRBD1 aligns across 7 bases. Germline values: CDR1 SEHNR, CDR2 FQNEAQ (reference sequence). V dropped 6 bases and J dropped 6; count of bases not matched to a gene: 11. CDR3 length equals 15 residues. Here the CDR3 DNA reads TGTGCCAGCAGTTCTTATCGGGACAGTTTCAATGAGCAGTTCTTC. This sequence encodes CASSSYRDSFNEQFF.

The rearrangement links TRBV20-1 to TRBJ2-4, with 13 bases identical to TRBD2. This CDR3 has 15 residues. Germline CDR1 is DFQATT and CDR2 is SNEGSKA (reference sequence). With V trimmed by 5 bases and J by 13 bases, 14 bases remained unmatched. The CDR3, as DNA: TGCAGTGCTGATGCTTGGACTAGCGGGAGCGAGGCCCAGTACTTC. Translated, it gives CSADAWTSGSEAQYF.

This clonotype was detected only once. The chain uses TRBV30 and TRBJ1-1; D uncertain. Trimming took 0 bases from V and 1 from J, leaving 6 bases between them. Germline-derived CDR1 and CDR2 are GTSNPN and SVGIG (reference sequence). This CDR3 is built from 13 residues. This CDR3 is CAWSVGWNTEAFF. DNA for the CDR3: TGTGCCTGGAGTGTAGGATGGAACACTGAAGCTTTCTTT.

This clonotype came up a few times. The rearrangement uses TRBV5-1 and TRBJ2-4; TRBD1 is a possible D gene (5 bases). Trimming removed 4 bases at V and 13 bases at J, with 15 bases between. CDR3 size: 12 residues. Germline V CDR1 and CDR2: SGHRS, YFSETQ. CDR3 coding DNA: TGCGCCAGCAGCCTGATTCAGGGAAAGCAGTACTTC. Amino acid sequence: CASSLIQGKQYF. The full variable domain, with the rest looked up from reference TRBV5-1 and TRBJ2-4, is KAGVTQTPRYLIKTRGQQVTLSCSPISGHRSVSWYQQTPGQGLQFLFEYFSETQRNKGNFPGRFSGRQFSNSRSEMNVSTLELGDSALYLCASSLIQGKQYFGAGTRLSVL.

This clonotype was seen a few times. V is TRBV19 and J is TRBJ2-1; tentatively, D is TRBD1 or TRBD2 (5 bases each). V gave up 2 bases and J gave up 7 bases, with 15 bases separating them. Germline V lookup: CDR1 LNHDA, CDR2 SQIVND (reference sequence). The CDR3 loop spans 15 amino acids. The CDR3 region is CASSIWDGPVNEQFF. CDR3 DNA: TGTGCCAGTAGTATATGGGACGGTCCCGTAAATGAGCAGTTCTTC.

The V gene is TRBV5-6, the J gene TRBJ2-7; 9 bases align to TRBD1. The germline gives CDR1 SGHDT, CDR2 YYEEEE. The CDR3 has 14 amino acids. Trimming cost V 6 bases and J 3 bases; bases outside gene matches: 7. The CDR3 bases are TGTGCCAGCAATACTGGGACAGGGTTCTACGAGCAGTACTTC. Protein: CASNTGTGFYEQYF.